Listed below are T cell receptor beta chains from one sample, sequenced in a study of cytomegalovirus exposure and HLA in healthy donors. Sequencing was performed with immunoSEQ multiplex PCR; in TCRdb, only in-frame clones are kept and a portion is missing. The repertoire holds about 140,000 clones, with roughly 70% as singletons. The sequenced sample consisted of PBMCs. These TCRs come from a man aged 60 to 75 in good health and CMV-seronegative. The CDR3 runs from the conserved cysteine through the conserved F or W. A D gene is named only where the DNA matches it firmly. Not all rows give a size; the values are once, few, many and, for expanded clones, a class.

CDR3 protein: CASSLVRAYEQYF
CDR3 DNA: TGTGCCAGCAGTTTGGTCCGGGCCTACGAGCAGTACTTC
clone size: NA
J gene: TRBJ2-7
D gene: NA
V gene: TRBV28

CDR3 protein: CASSDIRPTASNQPQHF
CDR3 DNA: TGTGCCAGCAGTGACATAAGACCGACAGCTAGCAATCAGCCCCAGCATTTT
clone size: few
J gene: TRBJ1-5
D gene: NA
V gene: TRBV6-1

CDR3 protein: CASSLSRSGRADTQYF
CDR3 DNA: TGTGCCAGCAGCTTATCTCGTAGCGGGAGGGCCGATACGCAGTATTTT
clone size: NA
J gene: TRBJ2-3
D gene: TRBD2
V gene: TRBV7-3

CDR3 protein: CAWRPGDEKLFF
CDR3 DNA: TGTGCCTGGAGGCCCGGGGATGAAAAACTGTTTTTT
clone size: NA
J gene: TRBJ1-4
D gene: NA
V gene: TRBV30

CDR3 protein: CASSPLTSGSYEQYF
CDR3 DNA: TGCGCCAGCAGCCCTCTGACTAGCGGGAGTTACGAGCAGTACTTC
clone size: few
J gene: TRBJ2-7
D gene: TRBD2
V gene: TRBV5-1

CDR3 protein: CASSLLGQREAHNEQFF
CDR3 DNA: TGTGCCAGCAGTTTGTTGGGCCAGCGGGAGGCCCACAATGAGCAGTTCTTC
clone size: NA
J gene: TRBJ2-1
D gene: TRBD2
V gene: TRBV27

CDR3 protein: CASSQVLAGGYVNEQFF
CDR3 DNA: TGTGCCAGCAGCCAAGTACTAGCGGGAGGGTATGTCAATGAGCAGTTCTTC
clone size: few
J gene: TRBJ2-1
D gene: TRBD2
V gene: TRBV4-2

CDR3 protein: CASSPSARMLNTIYF
CDR3 DNA: TGTGCCAGCTCACCATCCGCGCGGATGTTAAACACCATATATTTT
clone size: NA
J gene: TRBJ1-3
D gene: NA
V gene: TRBV18

CDR3 protein: CASSLDSGIYEQYF
CDR3 DNA: TGTGCCAGCAGCTTAGATAGCGGGATATACGAGCAGTACTTC
clone size: few
J gene: TRBJ2-7
D gene: TRBD2
V gene: TRBV7-2

CDR3 protein: CASSVGGSPNEQFF
CDR3 DNA: TGTGCCAGCAGCGTAGGCGGGAGTCCTAATGAGCAGTTCTTC
clone size: NA
J gene: TRBJ2-1
D gene: TRBD2
V gene: TRBV9

CDR3 protein: CASSGGDGAYEQYF
CDR3 DNA: TGTGCCAGTAGTGGCGGGGACGGAGCCTACGAGCAGTACTTC
clone size: NA
J gene: TRBJ2-7
D gene: NA
V gene: TRBV19

CDR3 protein: CASSKGGEDTQYF
CDR3 DNA: TGTGCCAGCAGTAAAGGGGGCGAGGATACGCAGTATTTT
clone size: NA
J gene: TRBJ2-3
D gene: TRBD1
V gene: TRBV6-5

CDR3 protein: CASSQAVKEKLFF
CDR3 DNA: TGTGCCAGCAGCCAAGCGGTGAAGGAAAAACTGTTTTTT
clone size: NA
J gene: TRBJ1-4
D gene: NA
V gene: TRBV14

CDR3 protein: CASSEQGTEYTEAFF
CDR3 DNA: TGTGCCAGCAGTGAGCAGGGGACAGAATACACTGAAGCTTTCTTT
clone size: NA
J gene: TRBJ1-1
D gene: TRBD1
V gene: TRBV6-1

CDR3 protein: CASSSGLAPSTDTQYF
CDR3 DNA: TGTGCCAGCAGTTCGGGACTAGCGCCAAGCACAGATACGCAGTATTTT
clone size: NA
J gene: TRBJ2-3
D gene: TRBD2
V gene: TRBV6-5

CDR3 protein: CASSPPLGGDYNEQFF
CDR3 DNA: TGTGCCAGCAGCCCCCCACTAGGAGGGGATTACAATGAGCAGTTCTTC
clone size: NA
J gene: TRBJ2-1
D gene: NA
V gene: TRBV27

CDR3 protein: CSAPGTANTEAFF
CDR3 DNA: TGCAGCGCTCCCGGGACAGCGAACACTGAAGCTTTCTTT
clone size: NA
J gene: TRBJ1-1
D gene: TRBD1
V gene: TRBV29-1

CDR3 protein: CALRQPHTEAFF
CDR3 DNA: TGTGCCTTACGACAGCCGCACACTGAAGCTTTCTTT
clone size: NA
J gene: TRBJ1-1
D gene: NA
V gene: TRBV30

CDR3 protein: CASSLYLGPLSF
CDR3 DNA: TGTGCCAGCAGTTTATACCTAGGTCCCCTTTCCTTC
clone size: NA
J gene: TRBJ2-7
D gene: NA
V gene: TRBV28

CDR3 protein: CASREQGANTGELFF
CDR3 DNA: TGTGCCAGCAGAGAACAGGGCGCGAACACCGGGGAGCTGTTTTTT
clone size: few
J gene: TRBJ2-2
D gene: NA
V gene: TRBV2

CDR3 protein: CASSLNLGTNEKLFF
CDR3 DNA: TGCGCCAGCAGCCTGAACTTGGGCACTAATGAAAAACTGTTTTTT
clone size: NA
J gene: TRBJ1-4
D gene: NA
V gene: TRBV5-1

CDR3 protein: CASSVEGWGLAGTETQYF
CDR3 DNA: TGTGCCAGCAGCGTAGAGGGTTGGGGACTAGCGGGAACAGAGACCCAGTACTTC
clone size: NA
J gene: TRBJ2-5
D gene: TRBD2
V gene: TRBV9

CDR3 protein: CATRLAGAPDTQYF
CDR3 DNA: TGTGCCACCCGACTAGCGGGAGCCCCAGATACGCAGTATTTT
clone size: NA
J gene: TRBJ2-3
D gene: TRBD2
V gene: TRBV19

CDR3 protein: CATSRGLAGGGGELFF
CDR3 DNA: TGTGCCACCAGCAGAGGACTAGCGGGAGGCGGCGGGGAGCTGTTTTTT
clone size: NA
J gene: TRBJ2-2
D gene: TRBD2
V gene: TRBV15

CDR3 protein: CASSQGTGLGSGANVLTF
CDR3 DNA: TGTGCCAGTAGTCAAGGGACAGGGTTAGGGTCTGGGGCCAACGTCCTGACTTTC
clone size: NA
J gene: TRBJ2-6
D gene: TRBD1
V gene: TRBV19

CDR3 protein: CAISVMWEDSTDTQYF
CDR3 DNA: TGTGCCATCAGTGTAATGTGGGAGGACAGCACAGATACGCAGTATTTT
clone size: NA
J gene: TRBJ2-3
D gene: NA
V gene: TRBV10-3

CDR3 protein: CASSLAMEDEQYF
CDR3 DNA: TGTGCCAGCAGCTTAGCTATGGAGGACGAGCAGTACTTC
clone size: few
J gene: TRBJ2-7
D gene: NA
V gene: TRBV7-9

CDR3 protein: CASSPGQVFGGYTF
CDR3 DNA: TGTGCCAGCAGCCCCGGACAGGTTTTCGGTGGCTACACCTTC
clone size: NA
J gene: TRBJ1-2
D gene: TRBD1
V gene: TRBV7-3

CDR3 protein: CASSRQGDEKLFF
CDR3 DNA: TGCGCCAGCAGTAGACAGGGCGATGAAAAACTGTTTTTT
clone size: NA
J gene: TRBJ1-4
D gene: TRBD1
V gene: TRBV5-1

CDR3 protein: CASSFDSAEGNTIYF
CDR3 DNA: TGCGCCAGCAGTTTCGACAGCGCTGAGGGAAACACCATATATTTT
clone size: few
J gene: TRBJ1-3
D gene: NA
V gene: TRBV5-1

CDR3 protein: CASSLTGIGDTEAFF
CDR3 DNA: TGTGCCAGCAGCTTGACAGGGATCGGAGACACTGAAGCTTTCTTT
clone size: NA
J gene: TRBJ1-1
D gene: TRBD1
V gene: TRBV7-3

CDR3 protein: CASSSRRDYEQYF
CDR3 DNA: TGTGCCAGTAGTTCCCGACGGGACTACGAGCAGTACTTC
clone size: few
J gene: TRBJ2-7
D gene: NA
V gene: TRBV19

CDR3 protein: CAWSRTSGGGELFF
CDR3 DNA: TGTGCCTGGAGCCGGACTAGCGGTGGCGGGGAGCTGTTTTTT
clone size: NA
J gene: TRBJ2-2
D gene: TRBD2
V gene: TRBV30

CDR3 protein: CASSLDKNTEAFF
CDR3 DNA: TGTGCCAGCAGCTTGGACAAGAACACTGAAGCTTTCTTT
clone size: NA
J gene: TRBJ1-1
D gene: NA
V gene: TRBV7-3

CDR3 protein: CASSLQGGPDTQYF
CDR3 DNA: TGTGCCAGCAGTTTACAGGGAGGGCCAGATACGCAGTATTTT
clone size: NA
J gene: TRBJ2-3
D gene: TRBD2
V gene: TRBV28

CDR3 protein: CASSLAAGGDIQYF
CDR3 DNA: TGCGCCAGCAGCTTGGCGGCAGGGGGAGACATTCAGTACTTC
clone size: NA
J gene: TRBJ2-4
D gene: TRBD1
V gene: TRBV5-1

CDR3 protein: CASKTGTGRETEAFF
CDR3 DNA: TGTGCCAGCAAAACCGGGACAGGGAGGGAGACTGAAGCTTTCTTT
clone size: few
J gene: TRBJ1-1
D gene: TRBD1
V gene: TRBV27

CDR3 protein: CASSRDSLSSGNTIYF
CDR3 DNA: TGTGCCAGCAGCCGGGACAGCCTAAGCTCTGGAAACACCATATATTTT
clone size: NA
J gene: TRBJ1-3
D gene: TRBD1
V gene: TRBV6-6

CDR3 protein: CASRPLKMNTEAFF
CDR3 DNA: TGTGCCAGCAGACCTCTAAAGATGAACACTGAAGCTTTCTTT
clone size: NA
J gene: TRBJ1-1
D gene: NA
V gene: TRBV28

CDR3 protein: CASRGTSGSVHEQYF
CDR3 DNA: TGTGCCAGTAGAGGGACTAGCGGGAGTGTCCACGAGCAGTACTTC
clone size: NA
J gene: TRBJ2-7
D gene: TRBD2
V gene: TRBV19